The next 9 T cell receptor beta chains were all read from a single sample in a study of cytomegalovirus exposure and HLA in healthy donors. In the PCR, 60 Vbeta and 13 Jbeta primers were used. Sequencing was performed with immunoSEQ multiplex PCR; in TCRdb, only in-frame clones are kept and a portion is missing. The sample yields 95,000 to 100,000 clones, roughly 79% seen once. Sequenced sample: PBMCs. These receptors came from a woman aged 40-49 years in good health and CMV-seronegative.

The rearrangement joins TRBV18 to TRBJ2-5, with D unresolved. The closer fit of TRBJ2-7 to the DNA end suggests the J call may be wrong. The CDR3 totals 13 residues. CDR1 KGHSH and CDR2 LQKENI come from the germline V gene. The CDR3 reads CASSVGPEYEQYF. The CDR3 DNA sequence: TGTGCCAGCTCCGTTGGGCCCGAGTACGAGCAGTACTTC.

This clone was seen only a few times. The chain couples TRBV5-5 to TRBJ1-2; 12 nucleotides agree with TRBD1. Per the germline V gene, CDR1 is SGHKS and CDR2 is YYEKEE (reference sequence). J lost 5 bases, V lost 5 bases, and 10 bases had no gene match. This CDR3 region has 16 residues. DNA for the CDR3: TGTGCCAGCAGAGGGGGGGGACAGGGGGCAAGGTATGGCTACACCTTC. Protein: CASRGGGQGARYGYTF.

The chain links TRBV6-1 to TRBJ1-2; 8 bases are shared with TRBD1. The CDR3 is made up of 12 amino acids. Per the germline V gene, CDR1 is MNHNS and CDR2 is SASEGT. J was trimmed by 4 bases and V by 8 bases; bases with no gene match: 3. The CDR3 reads CASGQGIYGYTF. CDR3 nucleotides: TGTGCCAGCGGACAGGGAATCTATGGCTACACCTTC.

The chain employs TRBV9 and TRBJ2-2; 11 bases match TRBD2. This CDR3 has 18 residues. With V trimmed by 1 base and J by 2 bases, 7 bases remained unmatched. Germline V CDR1 and CDR2: SGDLS, YYNGEE. In DNA form, the CDR3 reads TGTGCCAGCAGCGTACTAACTAGCGGGGGAAGCAACACCGGGGAGCTGTTTTTT. Translation: CASSVLTSGGSNTGELFF.

This chain's CDR3 is CASSFRTSGTAGETQYF. The CDR3 region has the DNA TGTGCCAGCAGTTTTCGGACTAGCGGGACGGCAGGAGAGACCCAGTACTTC. The J gene is TRBJ2-5, the V gene TRBV28; 12 positions match TRBD2. V trimming: 3 bases; J trimming: 4 bases; junction bases outside the gene matches: 9. The CDR3 extends over 17 amino acids. CDR1 MDHEN and CDR2 SYDVKM come from the germline V gene.

In this sample, this clone turned up once. The rearrangement joins TRBV5-6 to TRBJ2-7; 10 nucleotides align to TRBD2. V lost 1 base to trimming and J lost 3 bases; unmatched junction nucleotides: 4. CDR1 SGHDT and CDR2 YYEEEE come from the germline V gene. The CDR3 sequence is 15 residues long. The CDR3 DNA reads as TGTGCCAGCAGCTTGCGGACTAGCGGTTTCTACGAGCAGTACTTC. It specifies CASSLRTSGFYEQYF.

The genes are TRBV28 and TRBJ1-5; no clear D. The CDR3 has 14 residues. The germline V gene has CDR1 MDHEN and CDR2 SYDVKM. Between the trimmed V and J ends, which lost 4 bases and 3 bases, there was a span of 10 bases. DNA of the CDR3: TGTGCCAGCAGTTCCCCAGGTAACAATCAGCCCCAGCATTTT. Amino acid sequence: CASSSPGNNQPQHF.

This sequence joins TRBV7-9 and TRBJ1-4; D is possibly TRBD1 (6 bases). Trimming left V 5 bases short and J 13 bases short, with 23 bases between. CDR3 size: 15 residues. Germline V gives CDR1 SEHNR, CDR2 FQNEAQ (reference sequence). CDR3 protein: CASSRVGTPRGLLFF. Here the CDR3 DNA reads TGTGCCAGCAGCCGGGTCGGGACACCCCGTGGTTTACTGTTTTTT.

The chain employs TRBV15 and TRBJ2-7, with TRBD1 as a possible D gene (7 bases). The CDR3 has 18 amino acids. Trimming removed 1 base at V and 4 bases at J, with 23 bases between. The germline V gene encodes CDR1 LNHNV and CDR2 YYDKDF (reference sequence). The CDR3: CATSRAGWRGPRQYEQYF. CDR3 DNA sequence: TGTGCCACCAGCAGAGCCGGTTGGAGGGGGCCCCGACAATACGAGCAGTACTTC.